This T cell receptor (beta chain) was observed in a study of CD8 T cells in Susac syndrome. A quantity of about 0.5 to 1 ug RNA underwent reverse transcription using random hexamers. TCR beta CDR3 was amplified by immunoSEQ multiplex PCR. This amplification extended across 54 Vbeta and 13 Jbeta segments. One entry per CDR3 protein, called by TCRdb with MiXCR from the immunoSEQ multiplex PCR reads. The table has some 150,000 distinct CDR3 sequences, roughly 95% seen once; the top ten hold roughly 0.16%. The TEMRA cells underwent FACS enrichment, while the CD8+ and CD4+ T cells underwent negative isolation. The sequence came from a human donor with Susac syndrome. The specimen was CD4+ T cells from PBMCs.

The CDR3 sequence: CASSQGYGYTF. As DNA, the CDR3 is TGTGCCAGCAGTCAGGGCTATGGCTACACCTTC. This chain uses TRBV2 with TRBJ1-2, with a tentative D call TRBD1 (5 bases). The CDR3 sequence is 11 residues long. With 5 bases removed from V and 4 bases from J, the gap between germline ends came to 5 bases. Germline CDR1 SNHLY, CDR2 FYNNEI.